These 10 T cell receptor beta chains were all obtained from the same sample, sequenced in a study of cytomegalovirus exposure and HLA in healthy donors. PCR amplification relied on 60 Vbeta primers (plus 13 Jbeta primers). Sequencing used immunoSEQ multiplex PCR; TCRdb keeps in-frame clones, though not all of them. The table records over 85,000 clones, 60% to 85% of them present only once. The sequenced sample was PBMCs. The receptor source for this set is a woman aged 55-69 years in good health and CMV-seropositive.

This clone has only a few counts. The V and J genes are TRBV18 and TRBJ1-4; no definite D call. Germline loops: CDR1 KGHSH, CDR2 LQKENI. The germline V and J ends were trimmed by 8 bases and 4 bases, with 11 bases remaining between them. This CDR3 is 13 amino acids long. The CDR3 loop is CASVRENNEKLFF. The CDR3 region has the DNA TGTGCCAGCGTCCGGGAGAATAATGAAAAACTGTTTTTT.

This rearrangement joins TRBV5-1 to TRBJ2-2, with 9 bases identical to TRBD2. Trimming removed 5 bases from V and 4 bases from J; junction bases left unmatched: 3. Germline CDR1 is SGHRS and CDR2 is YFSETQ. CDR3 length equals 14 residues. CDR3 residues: CASSYSGSTGELFF. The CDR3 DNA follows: TGCGCCAGCAGTTATAGCGGGAGCACCGGGGAGCTGTTTTTT.

In nucleotides, the CDR3 is TGTGCCAGCAGGGCACTAGGTGGTGAGCAGTTCTTC. The encoded protein is CASRALGGEQFF. The gene calls are TRBV11-2 and TRBJ2-1; D is perhaps TRBD2 (5 bases). CDR1 SGHAT and CDR2 FQNNGV come from the germline V gene. The V and J ends lost 6 bases and 9 bases respectively, with 12 bases between them. The length of the CDR3 is 12 residues.

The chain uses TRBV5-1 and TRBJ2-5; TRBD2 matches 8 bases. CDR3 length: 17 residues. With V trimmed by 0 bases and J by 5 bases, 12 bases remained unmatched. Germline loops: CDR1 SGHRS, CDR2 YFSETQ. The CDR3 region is CASSLEPAGVPGETQYF. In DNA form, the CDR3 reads TGCGCCAGCAGCTTGGAGCCAGCGGGAGTGCCGGGGGAGACCCAGTACTTC.

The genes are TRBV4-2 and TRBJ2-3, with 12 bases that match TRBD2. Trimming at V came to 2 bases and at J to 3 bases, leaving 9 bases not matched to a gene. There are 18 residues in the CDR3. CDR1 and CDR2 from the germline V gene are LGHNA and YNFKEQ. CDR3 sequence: CASSQTLAGGGNTDTQYF. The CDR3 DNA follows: TGTGCCAGCAGCCAAACCCTAGCGGGAGGGGGAAATACAGATACGCAGTATTTT.

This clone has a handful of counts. Here the CDR3 reads CASSLPGQLFNQPQHF. The CDR3 nucleotides read TGTGCCAGCAGTTTGCCGGGACAGCTGTTTAATCAGCCCCAGCATTTT. This sequence joins TRBV28 and TRBJ1-5, with 7 positions matching TRBD1. The germline V gene encodes CDR1 MDHEN and CDR2 SYDVKM. J lost 4 bases, V lost 3 bases, and 9 bases had no gene match. CDR3 length equals 16 residues.

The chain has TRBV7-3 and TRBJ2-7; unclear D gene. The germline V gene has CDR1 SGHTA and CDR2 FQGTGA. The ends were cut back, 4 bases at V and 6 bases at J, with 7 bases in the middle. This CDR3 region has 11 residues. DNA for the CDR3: TGTGCCAGCAGCTCCGGCGGCGAGCAGTACTTC. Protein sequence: CASSSGGEQYF.

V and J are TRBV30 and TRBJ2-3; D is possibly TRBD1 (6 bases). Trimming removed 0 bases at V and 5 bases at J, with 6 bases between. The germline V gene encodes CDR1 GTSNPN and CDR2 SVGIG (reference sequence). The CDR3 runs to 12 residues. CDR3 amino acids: CAWSVGGDTQYF. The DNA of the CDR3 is TGTGCCTGGAGTGTAGGGGGAGATACGCAGTATTTT.

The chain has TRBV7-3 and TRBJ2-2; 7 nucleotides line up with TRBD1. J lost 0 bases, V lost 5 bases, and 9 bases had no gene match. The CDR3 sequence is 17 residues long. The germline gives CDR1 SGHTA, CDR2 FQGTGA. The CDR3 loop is CASSRTQTGANTGELFF. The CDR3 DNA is TGTGCCAGCAGCCGAACTCAAACAGGGGCGAACACCGGGGAGCTGTTTTTT.

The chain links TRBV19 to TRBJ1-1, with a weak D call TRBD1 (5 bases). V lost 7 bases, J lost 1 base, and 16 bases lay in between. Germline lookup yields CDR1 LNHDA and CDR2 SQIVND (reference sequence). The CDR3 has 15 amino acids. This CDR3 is CASINRGQRNTEAFF. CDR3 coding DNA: TGTGCCAGTATCAATAGGGGTCAGAGGAACACTGAAGCTTTCTTT.